One sample yielded the 20 T cell receptor beta chains listed below, sequenced in a study of blood T cell repertoires in COVID-19 (TCRdb year 2020). The library was obtained by the immunoSEQ multiplex PCR assay. Sourced from immuneACCESS, this table was stored by TCRdb with only in-frame sequences that have V and J called. A share of the clones is absent; for the studies checked, an unresolved V gene accounts for under half, and the remainder has no known explanation. The sample data list approximately 150,000 clones, and approximately 88% of these were observed just once. Approximately 18% of the sample is in the top ten clones. Sequencing was carried out using peripheral blood. These receptors all come from a woman older than 75 with acute or convalescent COVID-19.

The CDR3 DNA reads TGTGCCAGCAGTTTGTCGACACTGCAGTATTTT. This translates into CASSLSTLQYF. J is TRBJ2-3 and V is TRBV12-3 or TRBV12-4; the D is unclear. This CDR3 is 11 amino acids long. The V gene lost 3 bases and the J gene lost 11 bases, with 9 bases spanning the gap.

The rearrangement uses TRBV10-1 and TRBJ1-5; D is undetermined. V shed 5 bases and J shed 7 bases, with 12 bases lying between them. Germline V gives CDR1 WNHNN, CDR2 SYGVQD (reference sequence). There are 13 residues in the CDR3. In nucleotides, the CDR3 is TGCGCCAGCAGTATTGGAGTAGGACAGCCCCAGCATTTT. This translates into CASSIGVGQPQHF.

The chain has TRBV10-2 and TRBJ1-1; no clear D. From germline, CDR1 is WSHSY and CDR2 SAAADI. This CDR3 spans 15 amino acids. Trimming cost V 7 bases and J 1 base, with 16 bases left between them. The CDR3: CASKSSGARNTEAFF. CDR3 sequence (DNA): TGCGCCAGCAAGAGTTCGGGAGCCCGGAACACTGAAGCTTTCTTT.

This chain links TRBV2 with TRBJ2-2, with D possibly matching TRBD1 (5 bases). CDR3 length: 13 amino acids. CDR1 is SNHLY and CDR2 is FYNNEI in the germline V gene. The germline V and J ends were trimmed by 5 bases and 2 bases, with 6 bases remaining between them. CDR3 protein: CASSQGNTGELFF. In nucleotides, the CDR3 is TGTGCCAGCAGTCAGGGAAACACCGGGGAGCTGTTTTTT.

The chain links TRBV7-8 to TRBJ2-5, with a tentative D call TRBD2 (6 bases). Germline V gene sequence: CDR1 SGHVS, CDR2 FQNEAQ. V shed 4 bases and J shed 4 bases, with 19 bases lying between them. The CDR3 covers 16 residues. The DNA for the CDR3 is TGTGCCAGCAGCTATAACGGCGGGATGGCAGGAGAGACCCAGTACTTC. This translates into CASSYNGGMAGETQYF.

The V gene is TRBV5-6, the J gene TRBJ1-2; 9 nucleotides line up with TRBD1. Per germline, CDR1 SGHDT and CDR2 YYEEEE. The V gene end was trimmed by 3 bases and the J gene end by 4 bases; junction bases not matched to a gene: 16. The CDR3 has 18 amino acids. The CDR3: CASSSTGTGYERGYGYTF. Written as DNA, the CDR3 is TGTGCCAGCAGCTCGACCGGGACAGGGTACGAAAGGGGCTATGGCTACACCTTC.

This rearrangement joins TRBV10-1 to TRBJ2-3; weak D call: TRBD2 (5 bases). Trimming shortened V by 10 bases and J by 4 bases, and 15 bases separated the two germline ends. Germline V gives CDR1 WNHNN, CDR2 SYGVQD (reference sequence). The CDR3 is 13 amino acids. This CDR3 is CATRAGLADTQYF. Written as DNA, the CDR3 is TGCGCCACCCGGGCAGGACTCGCAGATACGCAGTATTTT.

The V call is TRBV7-6, the J call TRBJ1-6; possibly TRBD1 for D (5 bases). With 5 bases removed from V and 9 bases from J, the gap between germline ends came to 17 bases. This CDR3 spans 15 amino acids. CDR1 and CDR2 from the germline V gene are SGHVS and FNYEAQ. CDR3 sequence (DNA): TGTGCCAGCAGCACCTCGACCGGGGGAAGTTCACCCCTCCACTTT. This translates into CASSTSTGGSSPLHF. The full variable domain, its missing parts supplied by reference TRBV7-6 and TRBJ1-6, is GAGVSQSPRYKVTKRGQDVALRCDPISGHVSLYWYRQALGQGPEFLTYFNYEAQQDKSGLPNDRFSAERPEGSISTLTIQRTEQRDSAMYRCASSTSTGGSSPLHFGNGTRLTVT.

This clone was counted many times. This rearrangement joins TRBV30 to TRBJ2-2; a possible D gene is TRBD2 (5 bases). Germline assignment: CDR1 GTSNPN and CDR2 SVGIG (reference sequence). V lost 6 bases to trimming and J lost 4 bases, with 15 bases between them. CDR3 size: 14 residues. The CDR3 loop reads CACGIGVGTGELFF. The CDR3 bases are TGTGCCTGCGGGATCGGAGTGGGCACCGGGGAGCTGTTTTTT. Drawing the rest from reference TRBV30 and TRBJ2-2, the complete variable domain is SQTIHQWPATLVQPVGSPLSLECTVEGTSNPNLYWYRQAAGRGLQLLFYSVGIGQISSEVPQNLSASRPQDRQFILSSKKLLLSDSGFYLCACGIGVGTGELFFGEGSRLTVL.

V is TRBV6-5 and J is TRBJ1-1; D may be TRBD1 (5 bases). Per germline, CDR1 MNHEY and CDR2 SVGAGI. Trimming shortened V by 2 bases and J by 5 bases, and 9 bases separated the two germline ends. CDR3 length: 13 residues. Written as DNA, the CDR3 is TGTGCCAGCAGTTACAGGGGAGGGACTGAAGCTTTCTTT. Translation: CASSYRGGTEAFF.

The CDR3 DNA reads as TGTGCCAGTAGTATAGAGGTTAACAGCAATGAGCAGTTCTTC. Translated: CASSIEVNSNEQFF. The chain has TRBV19 and TRBJ2-1; D not certain. Germline values: CDR1 LNHDA, CDR2 SQIVND (reference sequence). The CDR3 extends over 14 amino acids. V was pared by 0 bases and J by 6 bases, with 9 bases between. Using reference TRBV19 and TRBJ2-1 for the parts outside the CDR3, the full variable domain is DGGITQSPKYLFRKEGQNVTLSCEQNLNHDAMYWYRQDPGQGLRLIYYSQIVNDFQKGDIAEGYSVSREKKESFPLTVTSAQKNPTAFYLCASSIEVNSNEQFFGPGTRLTVL.

Remarks on this clone: Within the sample, other DNA sequences also encode this same CDR3. The J gene is TRBJ1-5, the V gene TRBV7-2; D remains ambiguous. This CDR3 comprises 13 residues. CDR1 and CDR2 from the germline V gene are SGHTA and FQGNSA. Trimming took 2 bases from V and 2 from J, leaving 4 bases between them. The CDR3 is CASSLQGNQPQHF. In nucleotides, the CDR3 is TGTGCCAGCAGCTTACAGGGCAATCAGCCCCAGCATTTT.

The CDR3 is CALRGAGAEGYTF. In nucleotides, the CDR3 is TGTGCCCTCCGGGGGGCAGGGGCGGAGGGCTACACCTTC. This rearrangement joins TRBV19 to TRBJ1-2; D might be TRBD1 (6 bases). Germline CDR1 is LNHDA and CDR2 is SQIVND (reference sequence). Trimming took 11 bases from V and 8 from J, leaving 21 bases between them. This CDR3 spans 13 amino acids. The full variable domain, its missing parts supplied by reference TRBV19 and TRBJ1-2, is DGGITQSPKYLFRKEGQNVTLSCEQNLNHDAMYWYRQDPGQGLRLIYYSQIVNDFQKGDIAEGYSVSREKKESFPLTVTSAQKNPTAFYLCALRGAGAEGYTFGSGTRLTVV.

This clone has just a few counts. V gene TRBV5-6 combines with J gene TRBJ2-7; 8 nucleotides align to TRBD1. The CDR3 sequence is 13 residues long. The germline V gene has CDR1 SGHDT and CDR2 YYEEEE. V shed 4 bases, J shed 6 bases, and the junction held 6 bases outside the gene matches. The CDR3 here is CASSNRGYGEQYF. DNA for the CDR3: TGTGCCAGCAGCAACAGGGGGTACGGCGAGCAGTACTTC.

CDR3 bases: TGTGCCAGCAGTAGCAGGGGGTCAGACACTGAAGCTTTCTTT. Its translation: CASSSRGSDTEAFF. The chain has TRBV7-2 and TRBJ1-1, with TRBD1 matching 7 bases. The trim removed 6 bases at V and 3 bases at J, leaving 7 bases unmatched. The CDR3 is 14 residues long. CDR1 is SGHTA and CDR2 is FQGNSA in the germline V gene.

This rearrangement joins TRBV30 to TRBJ1-4; no clear D gene. The CDR3 extends over 13 amino acids. Trimming removed 5 bases from V and 6 bases from J, with 13 bases in between. Germline V lookup: CDR1 GTSNPN, CDR2 SVGIG (reference sequence). DNA of the CDR3: TGTGCCTGGGGGGAGGGAGCGGATGAAAAACTGTTTTTT. Amino acids: CAWGEGADEKLFF.

The chain combines TRBV7-2 with TRBJ2-1; perhaps TRBD2 as D (7 bases). Trimming shortened V by 1 base and J by 4 bases, and 11 bases separated the two germline ends. The CDR3 spans 15 residues. In germline, CDR1 is SGHTA, CDR2 FQGNSA. The CDR3 spells CASSLGGGLYNEQFF. CDR3 sequence (DNA): TGTGCCAGCAGCTTAGGGGGGGGCTTGTACAATGAGCAGTTCTTC.

The chain uses TRBV7-8 and TRBJ1-1; 10 positions match TRBD1. This CDR3 region has 15 residues. CDR1 and CDR2 (germline): SGHVS, FQNEAQ. V lost 4 bases to trimming and J lost 10 bases; unmatched junction nucleotides: 12. The CDR3 spells CASSYYGQGDDRAFF. In DNA form, the CDR3 reads TGTGCCAGCAGCTACTATGGACAGGGGGATGATCGAGCTTTCTTT.

The chain carries TRBV7-9 and TRBJ2-2; TRBD2 aligns across 10 bases. V shed 1 base and J 4 bases; nucleotides not matched to a gene: 3. Per the germline V gene, CDR1 is SEHNR and CDR2 is FQNEAQ (reference sequence). The CDR3 is made up of 16 amino acids. CDR3 nucleotide sequence: TGTGCCAGCAGCTTAGGGCTAGCGGGAGTCACCGGGGAGCTGTTTTTT. It codes for CASSLGLAGVTGELFF.

This clone turned up a few times. J is TRBJ1-2 and V is TRBV7-2, with D unclear. The V end lost 0 bases, the J end lost 4 bases, and 12 bases lay between the germline ends. Germline loops: CDR1 SGHTA, CDR2 FQGNSA. The CDR3 totals 15 residues. The CDR3 region is CASSLARDTSYGYTF. CDR3 DNA sequence: TGTGCCAGCAGCTTAGCGAGAGACACCAGCTATGGCTACACCTTC.